What follows are 32 T cell receptor beta chains derived from one specimen sequenced in a study of cytomegalovirus exposure and HLA in healthy donors. Primers included in the PCR were 60 Vbeta and 13 Jbeta primers. The protocol was immunoSEQ multiplex PCR, while the TCRdb copy is restricted to in-frame clones and leaves out a portion. The sample includes 120,000 or so clones, approximately 15% of them seen just once. Sequencing was performed on PBMCs. These TCRs come from a woman in her late teens or twenties in good health and CMV-seronegative.

The chain couples TRBV19 to TRBJ1-5; D gene uncertain. CDR1 and CDR2 (germline): LNHDA, SQIVND (reference sequence). Trimming cost V 3 bases and J 2 bases, with 11 bases left between them. This CDR3 has 15 amino acids. The CDR3 spells CASSIAARGNQPQHF. CDR3 nucleotide sequence: TGTGCCAGTAGTATCGCGGCGAGGGGCAATCAGCCCCAGCATTTT.

J is TRBJ2-1 and V is TRBV7-2; TRBD2 is a possible D gene (5 bases). The CDR3 sequence is 14 residues long. Germline CDR1 and CDR2: SGHTA and FQGNSA. Between the trimmed V and J ends, which lost 2 bases and 5 bases, there was a span of 10 bases. The CDR3 protein is CASSLRGPDNEQFF. The CDR3 DNA reads as TGTGCCAGCAGCTTAAGAGGGCCGGACAATGAGCAGTTCTTC. Using reference TRBV7-2 and TRBJ2-1 for the parts outside the CDR3, the full variable domain is GAGVSQSPSNKVTEKGKDVELRCDPISGHTALYWYRQSLGQGLEFLIYFQGNSAPDKSGLPSDRFSAERTGGSVSTLTIQRTQQEDSAVYLCASSLRGPDNEQFFGPGTRLTVL.

The chain has TRBV19 and TRBJ1-2; 10 bases are a match to TRBD1. After removal of 7 bases from V and 8 bases from J, the junction contained 10 bases not matched to a gene. This CDR3 is 14 amino acids long. Germline V lookup: CDR1 LNHDA, CDR2 SQIVND (reference sequence). The CDR3 DNA reads as TGTGCCAGTACCCCGTGGGACAGGGGAATAGGCTACACCTTC. Translating it yields CASTPWDRGIGYTF.

The gene calls are TRBV5-6 and TRBJ2-2, with 9 positions matching TRBD1. CDR1 and CDR2 from the germline V gene are SGHDT and YYEEEE. Unmatched junction bases numbered 8, after V lost 4 bases and J lost 4 bases. This CDR3 spans 16 amino acids. The DNA for the CDR3 is TGTGCCAGCAGCCTACGACGACAGGGGGGCACCGGGGAGCTGTTTTTT. Translation: CASSLRRQGGTGELFF. Complete variable domain (other parts from reference TRBV5-6 and TRBJ2-2): DAGVTQSPTHLIKTRGQQVTLRCSPKSGHDTVSWYQQALGQGPQFIFQYYEEEERQRGNFPDRFSGHQFPNYSSELNVNALLLGDSALYLCASSLRRQGGTGELFFGEGSRLTVL.

This clone was seen a few times. The V gene is TRBV5-6, the J gene TRBJ1-3; TRBD1 matches at 7 bases. Germline V CDR1 and CDR2: SGHDT, YYEEEE. The CDR3 contains 16 residues. The J segment lost 0 bases and the V segment lost 4 bases, leaving 7 bases of the junction unmatched. The CDR3 reads CASSGGQFDSGNTIYF. The CDR3 DNA reads TGTGCCAGCAGCGGGGGACAGTTTGACTCTGGAAACACCATATATTTT.

A few counts support this clone. The CDR3 bases are TGCAGCGTTGTGACAGGGGGGGGCGGGAACACTGAAGCTTTCTTT. Encoded protein: CSVVTGGGGNTEAFF. The rearrangement uses TRBV29-1 and TRBJ1-1; 9 nucleotides agree with TRBD1. This CDR3 is 15 amino acids long. V lost 4 bases to trimming and J lost 1 base; unmatched junction nucleotides: 7. Germline loops: CDR1 SQVTM, CDR2 ANQGSEA.

Concerning this clone itself: Sequence at one end of the junction differs from germline and may be a read error. The chain recombines TRBV23-1 with TRBJ1-3; D gene unclear. TRBV23-1 is known as an ORF, though its function is uncertain. This CDR3 region has 9 residues. The CDR3 here is CASSLPQAF. The DNA for the CDR3 is TGCGCCAGCAGTCTCCCTCAAGCCTTT.

The rearrangement joins TRBV21-1 to TRBJ1-2. TRBV21-1 constitutes a pseudogene. This CDR3 has 14 amino acids. As DNA, the CDR3 is TGTGCCAGCAGCAAAGGGACCGGGCCGGGAGGCTACACCTTC. It encodes CASSKGTGPGGYTF.

This clone was counted only a few times. V usage is TRBV2 and J usage is TRBJ1-1; TRBD1 aligns across 9 bases. Germline V gives CDR1 SNHLY, CDR2 FYNNEI. This CDR3 is built from 15 residues. V was clipped by 4 bases and J by 2 bases; unmatched bases: 5. As DNA, the CDR3 is TGTGCCAGCAGTGTCGACAGGGGGTTCAACACTGAAGCTTTCTTT. Amino acid sequence: CASSVDRGFNTEAFF.

Notes on this clone: At one of its ends the junction is not consistent with the germline gene, which may arise from a read error. V gene TRBV6-6 combines with J gene TRBJ2-4; perhaps TRBD1 as D (6 bases). CDR3 length: 13 residues. Germline V gene sequence: CDR1 MNHNY, CDR2 SVGAGI (reference sequence). The CDR3 sequence is CASNYREMDIQYF. Written as DNA, the CDR3 is TGTGCCAGCAATTACAGGGAGATGGACATTCAGTACTTC.

This clone occurred a few times. The chain combines TRBV4-2 with TRBJ1-1; weak D call: TRBD1 (5 bases). The CDR3 is 15 amino acids. The germline CDR1 and CDR2 sequences are LGHNA and YNFKEQ. V shed 0 bases and J shed 4 bases, with 12 bases lying between them. The CDR3 reads CASSQDYYQGTEAFF. DNA for the CDR3: TGTGCCAGCAGCCAAGATTACTACCAGGGCACTGAAGCTTTCTTT.

The rearrangement uses TRBV7-9 and TRBJ2-1; TRBD2 matches 11 bases. The CDR3 loop spans 16 amino acids. Trimming removed 3 bases from V and 9 bases from J; junction bases left unmatched: 10. The germline V gene encodes CDR1 SEHNR and CDR2 FQNEAQ (reference sequence). The CDR3 region is CASSFSRLAGGGEQFF. Here the CDR3 DNA reads TGTGCCAGCAGCTTTAGCAGGCTAGCGGGGGGTGGTGAGCAGTTCTTC. The complete variable domain, with remaining parts taken from reference TRBV7-9 and TRBJ2-1, reads DTGVSQNPRHKITKRGQNVTFRCDPISEHNRLYWYRQTLGQGPEFLTYFQNEAQLEKSRLLSDRFSAERPKGSFSTLEIQRTEQGDSAMYLCASSFSRLAGGGEQFFGPGTRLTVL.

The chain is built from TRBV7-8 and TRBJ2-2, with D uncertain. The CDR3 contains 15 residues. V lost 1 base to trimming and J lost 1 base, with 7 bases between them. Germline V gene sequence: CDR1 SGHVS, CDR2 FQNEAQ. The CDR3 here is CASSLGELNTGELFF. In nucleotides, the CDR3 is TGTGCCAGCAGCTTAGGCGAACTGAACACCGGGGAGCTGTTTTTT.

This clone was seen a few times. V and J are TRBV30 and TRBJ1-3, with no clear D. The CDR3 covers 12 residues. Germline loops: CDR1 GTSNPN, CDR2 SVGIG (reference sequence). V lost 4 bases, J lost 0 bases, and 4 bases lay in between. The CDR3 sequence: CAWTFSGNTIYF. The CDR3 nucleotides read TGTGCCTGGACCTTCTCTGGAAACACCATATATTTT.

The J gene is TRBJ2-7, the V gene TRBV19; 7 positions match TRBD2. Germline V lookup: CDR1 LNHDA, CDR2 SQIVND (reference sequence). The junction had 5 bases not matched to a gene; V was cut back by 1 base and J by 2 bases. CDR3 size: 15 residues. In DNA, the CDR3 is TGTGCCAGTAGTATAGGAACCCGGGGGGCCTACGAGCAGTACTTC. As protein: CASSIGTRGAYEQYF.

This clone was observed a few times. The rearrangement joins TRBV30 to TRBJ1-6; D ambiguous. CDR3 length: 12 residues. V was shortened by 1 base and J by 8 bases, with 6 bases between the two germline ends. CDR1 is GTSNPN and CDR2 is SVGIG in the germline V gene (reference sequence). The CDR3 here is CAWSDKYSPLHF. For the CDR3, the DNA is TGTGCCTGGAGTGATAAATATTCACCCCTCCACTTT.

This clone was counted only a few times. J is TRBJ2-3 and V is TRBV7-2; tentatively, D is TRBD2 (6 bases). V was trimmed by 5 bases and J by 3 bases, leaving 15 bases between them. The germline V gene encodes CDR1 SGHTA and CDR2 FQGNSA. The CDR3 has 15 residues. The CDR3 bases are TGTGCCAGCAGCCAGGGACTCCCTAGAACAGATACGCAGTATTTT. This encodes CASSQGLPRTDTQYF.

A few counts support this clone. This chain connects TRBV18 to TRBJ2-7, with TRBD1 matching 9 bases. The CDR3 runs 17 residues. From germline, CDR1 is KGHSH and CDR2 LQKENI. The V segment lost 6 bases and the J segment 1 base; nucleotides outside the gene matches: 13. The chain's CDR3 is CASSREGQGKSSYEQYF. The CDR3 DNA reads TGTGCCAGCTCGCGCGAGGGACAGGGCAAATCATCCTACGAGCAGTACTTC. Drawing the rest from reference TRBV18 and TRBJ2-7, the complete variable domain is NAGVMQNPRHLVRRRGQEARLRCSPMKGHSHVYWYRQLPEEGLKFMVYLQKENIIDESGMPKERFSAEFPKEGPSILRIQQVVRGDSAAYFCASSREGQGKSSYEQYFGPGTRLTVT.

The V gene is TRBV6-4, the J gene TRBJ2-1; no definite D call. CDR3 length: 16 amino acids. V was shortened by 3 bases and J by 3 bases, with 15 bases between the two germline ends. CDR1 and CDR2 from the germline V gene are MRHNA and SNTAGT. The CDR3 sequence is CASSESPTEVYNEQFF. The CDR3 nucleotides are TGTGCCAGCAGTGAAAGCCCCACCGAAGTCTACAATGAGCAGTTCTTC.

The chain uses TRBV4-1 and TRBJ2-1; 11 bases are shared with TRBD2. Germline CDR1 is MGHRA and CDR2 is YSYEKL. CDR3 length: 18 amino acids. With V trimmed by 0 bases and J by 6 bases, 10 bases remained unmatched. The CDR3 DNA reads as TGCGCCAGCAGCCAAGATGGTCCTGTAGCGGGGGGGCTCAATGAGCAGTTCTTC. It yields the protein CASSQDGPVAGGLNEQFF.

This clone was seen just once. The J gene is TRBJ1-1, the V gene TRBV11-2; D gene ambiguous. This CDR3 is built from 15 residues. V was trimmed by 2 bases and J by 5 bases, leaving 15 bases between them. Germline loops: CDR1 SGHAT, CDR2 FQNNGV. The CDR3 region has the DNA TGTGCCAGCAGCTTAACCCCGGTAGGGAGAACTGAAGCTTTCTTT. This sequence encodes CASSLTPVGRTEAFF.

A few counts support this clone. The chain couples TRBV7-8 to TRBJ2-2; TRBD2 matches 13 bases. V lost 5 bases, J lost 7 bases, and 13 bases stayed unmatched. This CDR3 spans 18 amino acids. CDR1 is SGHVS, CDR2 FQNEAQ, per germline. The CDR3 sequence is CASSETGTSGVIGGELFF. Here the CDR3 DNA reads TGTGCCAGCAGCGAAACCGGGACTAGCGGGGTAATAGGCGGGGAGCTGTTTTTT.

This clone was observed a few times. The gene calls are TRBV10-2 and TRBJ1-5, with D tentatively TRBD1 (5 bases). V was cut by 4 bases and J by 2 bases, with 12 bases left in between. This CDR3 comprises 15 residues. The germline CDR1 and CDR2 sequences are WSHSY and SAAADI. This chain's CDR3 is CASSGYDSRNQPQHF. The CDR3, as DNA: TGCGCCAGCAGTGGGTACGACAGCCGCAATCAGCCCCAGCATTTT.

CDR3: CASSQATGGLSYEQYF. CDR3 DNA: TGCGCCAGCAGCCAAGCGACGGGGGGCCTCTCCTACGAGCAGTACTTC. The chain has TRBV4-1 and TRBJ2-7, with a tentative D call TRBD2 (7 bases). V lost 1 base and J lost 0, with 13 bases in between. Germline-derived CDR1 and CDR2 are MGHRA and YSYEKL. The CDR3 covers 16 residues.

The V and J genes are TRBV7-2 and TRBJ2-7; perhaps TRBD2 as D (6 bases). Germline loops: CDR1 SGHTA, CDR2 FQGNSA. The CDR3 spans 14 residues. V was shortened by 6 bases and J by 3 bases, with 15 bases between the two germline ends. CDR3 sequence reads: CASSYTQGLYEQYF. In nucleotides, the CDR3 is TGTGCCAGCAGTTATACTCAGGGACTCTACGAGCAGTACTTC. The variable domain in full, completed from reference TRBV7-2 and TRBJ2-7, reads GAGVSQSPSNKVTEKGKDVELRCDPISGHTALYWYRQSLGQGLEFLIYFQGNSAPDKSGLPSDRFSAERTGGSVSTLTIQRTQQEDSAVYLCASSYTQGLYEQYFGPGTRLTVT.

The V gene is TRBV9, the J gene TRBJ2-1; TRBD1 is a possible D gene (6 bases). Germline CDR1 reads SGDLS; CDR2 reads YYNGEE. CDR3 length equals 12 residues. The germline V and J ends were trimmed by 3 bases and 5 bases, with 6 bases remaining between them. DNA for the CDR3: TGTGCCAGCAGCGGGACAGACAATGAGCAGTTCTTC. It encodes CASSGTDNEQFF.

The chain uses TRBV7-9 and TRBJ1-1; possibly TRBD1 for D (5 bases). Trimming took 6 bases from V and 3 from J, leaving 14 bases between them. The germline CDR1 and CDR2 sequences are SEHNR and FQNEAQ (reference sequence). There are 14 residues in the CDR3. CDR3 loop: CASRGQGWDTEAFF. CDR3 DNA: TGTGCCAGCAGGGGGCAGGGCTGGGACACTGAAGCTTTCTTT.

This clone was observed a few times. The rearrangement links TRBV9 to TRBJ2-2, with a weak D call TRBD2 (6 bases). Trimming pared 3 bases from V and 0 bases from J, leaving 12 bases between. The CDR3 has 16 residues. Germline V gives CDR1 SGDLS, CDR2 YYNGEE. The CDR3 nucleotides read TGTGCCAGCAGCGCCCAACTAGCTTCGAACACCGGGGAGCTGTTTTTT. Translating it yields CASSAQLASNTGELFF.

This clone was observed a few times. Mismatch with germline at one junction end may stem from a read error. The gene calls are TRBV10-2 and TRBJ2-1; weak D call: TRBD2 (6 bases). Germline CDR1 is WSHSY and CDR2 is SAAADI. The CDR3 runs 11 residues. Here the CDR3 DNA reads TGCGCCAGCAGTGAAGGAGGGGAGCGGTTCTTC. The encoded protein is CASSEGGERFF.

A few counts support this clone. The V call is TRBV29-1, the J call TRBJ2-3; 7 bases line up with TRBD2. Trimming cost V 5 bases and J 4 bases; bases outside gene matches: 9. CDR3 length: 14 amino acids. Germline CDR1 SQVTM, CDR2 ANQGSEA. This CDR3 is CSVTMSGAADTQYF. DNA for the CDR3: TGCAGCGTTACGATGAGCGGGGCGGCAGATACGCAGTATTTT.

This clone was observed a few times. This chain connects TRBV19 to TRBJ1-1; 8 bases align to TRBD1. The CDR3 is 14 residues long. CDR1 is LNHDA and CDR2 is SQIVND in the germline V gene (reference sequence). Losses at the gene ends were 4 bases for V and 3 bases for J; bases not matched to a gene: 4. The chain's CDR3 is CASSNNRGYTEAFF. The DNA of the CDR3 is TGTGCCAGTAGTAACAACAGGGGGTACACTGAAGCTTTCTTT.

This clone showed up just a few times. The chain couples TRBV29-1 to TRBJ2-7; TRBD2 is a possible D gene (5 bases). Germline V CDR1 and CDR2: SQVTM, ANQGSEA. V lost 7 bases and J lost 6, with 13 bases in between. This CDR3 has 11 amino acids. CDR3 protein: CSAAEEGEQYF. The CDR3 nucleotides are TGCAGCGCTGCGGAAGAGGGCGAGCAGTACTTC.